This T cell receptor (beta chain) was found in a study of blood T cells in healthy people across ages. Each of the donors had roughly 9.7 milliliters of peripheral blood drawn into EDTA-treated Vacutainer tubes. Next came a second PCR, run for about 7 to 12 cycles, which used a sample-barcoded 5' primer along with a J-beta primer mix. TCRdb reanalysed the 5' RACE reads using MiXCR and keeps one entry per CDR3 protein. The data contain some 670,000 distinct CDR3 sequences, about 51% of them singletons. The material sequenced was blood. The TCR comes from a woman of 80 years or more in good health.

CDR3 coding DNA: TGTGCCAGCAGCTTAGAGGGACGAGTACGGTTCTTC. It encodes CASSLEGRVRFF. The chain couples TRBV7-6 to TRBJ2-1; D may correspond to TRBD1 or TRBD2 (5 bases each). V lost 1 base and J 15 bases, leaving 13 bases between the germline ends. CDR3 length: 12 amino acids. Per germline, CDR1 SGHVS and CDR2 FNYEAQ.